The 31 T cell receptor beta chains below were found in one sample sequenced in a study of blood T cell repertoires in COVID-19. TCRdb's table, derived via immunoSEQ multiplex PCR, lists solely in-frame clones and lacks some. The data contain about 59,000 clones, approximately 92% of them singletons. Specimen: peripheral blood. The receptors stem from a man older than 75 with acute or convalescent COVID-19.

This clone was counted a single time. V and J are TRBV2 and TRBJ1-3, with 10 bases aligning to TRBD1. CDR1 is SNHLY, CDR2 FYNNEI, per germline. The CDR3 has 18 residues. Trimming took 11 bases from V and 0 from J; bases not matched to a gene: 16. This chain's CDR3 is CAGSSGLRTGGSGNTIYF. The CDR3 bases are TGTGCCGGAAGTTCGGGCCTTCGGACAGGGGGCTCTGGAAACACCATATATTTT.

CDR3 nucleotides: TGTGCCAGCAGCCAACGCGGAGCGAGGGAGGGTGAGCAGTTCTTC. This gives the protein CASSQRGAREGEQFF. The chain combines TRBV4-2 with TRBJ2-1; TRBD2 aligns across 7 bases. This CDR3 has 15 residues. Trimming took 2 bases from V and 9 from J; bases not matched to a gene: 10. Germline V lookup: CDR1 LGHNA, CDR2 YNFKEQ.

V gene TRBV4-2 combines with J gene TRBJ2-1; D gene unclear. V was clipped by 0 bases and J by 3 bases, with 9 bases between them. The CDR3 runs to 15 residues. From germline, CDR1 is LGHNA and CDR2 YNFKEQ. The CDR3: CASSQESQRYNEQFF. CDR3 sequence (DNA): TGTGCCAGCAGCCAAGAAAGCCAGCGCTACAATGAGCAGTTCTTC.

V and J are TRBV5-8 and TRBJ2-3; 9 nucleotides line up with TRBD2. Germline assignment: CDR1 SGHTS and CDR2 YDEGEE. The CDR3 has 15 residues. The ends lost 0 bases at V and 7 bases at J; junction bases unmatched: 6. The CDR3 nucleotides are TGTGCCAGCAGCTTGGGGTCTAGCGGGGTATATACGCAGTATTTT. Translated: CASSLGSSGVYTQYF. The variable domain in full, with the rest retrieved from reference TRBV5-8 and TRBJ2-3, is EAGVTQSPTHLIKTRGQQATLRCSPISGHTSVYWYQQALGLGLQFLLWYDEGEERNRGNFPPRFSGRQFPNYSSELNVNALELEDSALYLCASSLGSSGVYTQYFGPGTRLTVL.

In its sample, this clone was seen once. The V gene is TRBV7-2, the J gene TRBJ2-5, with 11 bases aligning to TRBD2. V shed 4 bases, J shed 5 bases, and the junction held 9 bases outside the gene matches. The germline CDR1 and CDR2 sequences are SGHTA and FQGNSA. This CDR3 spans 16 amino acids. The CDR3 region has the DNA TGTGCCAGCAGCTCCCGGGTAGCGGGGGGGCTGGAGACCCAGTACTTC. This translates into CASSSRVAGGLETQYF. The complete variable domain, with remaining parts taken from reference TRBV7-2 and TRBJ2-5, reads GAGVSQSPSNKVTEKGKDVELRCDPISGHTALYWYRQSLGQGLEFLIYFQGNSAPDKSGLPSDRFSAERTGGSVSTLTIQRTQQEDSAVYLCASSSRVAGGLETQYFGPGTRLLVL.

V and J are TRBV6-2 or TRBV6-3 and TRBJ1-1, with D unresolved. The CDR3 spans 16 residues. Trimming pared 5 bases from V and 1 base from J, leaving 17 bases between. Looked up from germline, CDR1 is MNHEY and CDR2 is SVGEGT. CDR3 protein: CASSPVSSWPNTEAFF. The CDR3 DNA reads TGTGCCAGCAGTCCCGTCTCTTCTTGGCCGAACACTGAAGCTTTCTTT.

This chain links TRBV11-2 with TRBJ2-5; a possible D gene is TRBD1 (5 bases). V was pared by 1 base and J by 5 bases, with 14 bases between. The germline V gene has CDR1 SGHAT and CDR2 FQNNGV. CDR3 size: 15 residues. The CDR3 coding sequence is TGTGCCAGCAGCTTAGGGCAGGGTGGTGGGGAGACCCAGTACTTC. This translates into CASSLGQGGGETQYF.

This chain uses TRBV28 with TRBJ2-7; 9 nucleotides match TRBD1. V lost 6 bases to trimming and J lost 3 bases; unmatched junction nucleotides: 6. This CDR3 spans 14 amino acids. Germline values: CDR1 MDHEN, CDR2 SYDVKM. CDR3 amino acids: CASRPPGQGYEQYF. The DNA of the CDR3 is TGTGCCAGCAGACCGCCGGGACAGGGCTACGAGCAGTACTTC.

The table lists this clone with a few counts. The V and J genes are TRBV5-1 and TRBJ2-2, with 8 bases aligning to TRBD1. The V and J ends lost 3 bases and 9 bases, in that order; junction bases with no gene match: 7. CDR1 is SGHRS and CDR2 is YFSETQ in the germline V gene. The CDR3 sequence is 14 residues long. The chain's CDR3 is CASSSDRVGRELFF. As DNA, the CDR3 is TGCGCCAGCAGCTCGGACAGGGTGGGTCGGGAGCTGTTTTTT.

The genes are TRBV5-6 and TRBJ2-2; 10 bases fit TRBD2. Germline CDR1 is SGHDT and CDR2 is YYEEEE. The CDR3 totals 14 residues. V shed 7 bases and J 5 bases; nucleotides not matched to a gene: 5. The CDR3, as DNA: TGTGCCAGCGCAGCGGGGGGGTCGACCGGGGAGCTGTTTTTT. It codes for CASAAGGSTGELFF.

The chain uses TRBV2 and TRBJ2-7; 7 bases agree with TRBD1. V was pared by 7 bases and J by 2 bases, with 5 bases of the junction left unmatched. The CDR3 extends over 13 amino acids. Germline-derived CDR1 and CDR2 are SNHLY and FYNNEI. CDR3 DNA sequence: TGTGCCAGCAATAAGGGACAGACCTACGAGCAGTACTTC. This encodes CASNKGQTYEQYF.

The V call is TRBV9, the J call TRBJ2-5; 9 bases fit TRBD2. This CDR3 spans 15 amino acids. Germline assignment: CDR1 SGDLS and CDR2 YYNGEE. Unmatched junction bases numbered 5, after V lost 0 bases and J lost 5 bases. In DNA form, the CDR3 reads TGTGCCAGCAGCGTAGCCAGCGGGGGGTGGGAGACCCAGTACTTC. This translates into CASSVASGGWETQYF. Drawing the rest from reference TRBV9 and TRBJ2-5, the complete variable domain is DSGVTQTPKHLITATGQRVTLRCSPRSGDLSVYWYQQSLDQGLQFLIQYYNGEERAKGNILERFSAQQFPDLHSELNLSSLELGDSALYFCASSVASGGWETQYFGPGTRLLVL.

This clone was observed a few times. The chain is built from TRBV6-4 and TRBJ1-1; 10 bases are shared with TRBD1. Germline trimming cut 0 bases from V and 5 bases from J; bases unmatched to any gene: 0. There are 14 residues in the CDR3. Germline V gives CDR1 MRHNA, CDR2 SNTAGT. The CDR3 loop reads CASSDSDRGTEAFF. The CDR3, as DNA: TGTGCCAGCAGTGACTCGGACAGGGGGACTGAAGCTTTCTTT.

The rearrangement uses TRBV7-3 and TRBJ2-1; 7 nucleotides align to TRBD2. The CDR3 spans 13 residues. Germline V gene data show CDR1 as SGHTA and CDR2 as FQGTGA. CDR3 region: CAIRRLAENEQFF. In DNA form, the CDR3 reads TGTGCTATTCGTCGGCTAGCGGAAAATGAGCAGTTCTTC.

V and J are TRBV6-4 and TRBJ2-7; the match to TRBD1 covers 10 bases. The CDR3 has 13 residues. The trim removed 8 bases at V and 5 bases at J, leaving 6 bases unmatched. In germline, CDR1 is MRHNA, CDR2 SNTAGT. The chain's CDR3 is CASGGQGGNEQYF. Here the CDR3 DNA reads TGTGCCAGCGGAGGACAGGGGGGGAACGAGCAGTACTTC.

The chain joins TRBV3-1 (or the pseudogene TRBV3-2) to TRBJ2-5; 7 bases agree with TRBD1. The germline CDR1 and CDR2 sequences are LGHDT and YNNKEL (reference sequence). With V trimmed by 4 bases and J by 4 bases, 9 bases remained unmatched. The CDR3 loop spans 15 amino acids. The CDR3 spells CASSPRTGAGETQYF. The CDR3 bases are TGTGCCAGCAGCCCGCGGACAGGTGCAGGAGAGACCCAGTACTTC.

The genes are TRBV7-2 and TRBJ2-1, with D perhaps matching TRBD2 (5 bases). Germline V CDR1 and CDR2: SGHTA, FQGNSA. With 5 bases removed from V and 8 bases from J, the gap between germline ends came to 22 bases. The CDR3 sequence is 16 residues long. The CDR3 DNA reads TGTGCCAGCAGCCACGCTCGTGGCCCGGCCGGGGATGAGCAGTTCTTC. This codes for CASSHARGPAGDEQFF.

The table lists this clone with a count of one. The genes are TRBV5-5 and TRBJ1-2, with D perhaps matching TRBD1 (5 bases). CDR1 SGHKS and CDR2 YYEKEE come from the germline V gene (reference sequence). Trimming took 1 base from V and 6 from J, leaving 13 bases between them. The CDR3 is made up of 14 amino acids. The CDR3 is CASSLRVRVDGYTF. DNA of the CDR3: TGTGCCAGCAGCTTGAGGGTCAGGGTCGATGGCTACACCTTC.

This rearrangement joins TRBV12-3 or TRBV12-4 to TRBJ2-5; no firm D call. Trimming took 4 bases from V and 0 from J, leaving 6 bases between them. CDR3 length equals 13 residues. CDR3 DNA: TGTGCCAGCAGTTCTACTAACCAAGAGACCCAGTACTTC. Residues: CASSSTNQETQYF.

V and J are TRBV6-2 or TRBV6-3 and TRBJ1-1, with TRBD1 identical over 9 bases. With 0 bases clipped from V and 4 bases from J, the junction kept 3 bases outside the gene matches. CDR3 length equals 15 residues. The germline CDR1 and CDR2 sequences are MNHEY and SVGEGT. The CDR3 protein is CASSYSGTGLTEAFF. The CDR3 DNA follows: TGTGCCAGCAGTTACTCTGGGACAGGGCTCACTGAAGCTTTCTTT.

The chain employs TRBV30 and TRBJ2-3, with TRBD1 matching 8 bases. Germline CDR1 and CDR2: GTSNPN and SVGIG (reference sequence). V lost 3 bases to trimming and J lost 5 bases; unmatched junction nucleotides: 7. CDR3 size: 14 residues. Written as DNA, the CDR3 is TGTGCCTGGAGCAGGGGGCCAGCACAAGATACGCAGTATTTT. It is translated as CAWSRGPAQDTQYF.

This sequence joins TRBV11-2 and TRBJ1-2; TRBD1 agrees at 8 bases. The CDR3 is 14 amino acids. The V gene's germline CDR1 is SGHAT and CDR2 FQNNGV. Unmatched junction bases numbered 5, after V lost 5 bases and J lost 3 bases. The CDR3 loop reads CASSLTTGDYGYTF. The CDR3 DNA sequence: TGTGCCAGCAGCCTTACGACAGGGGACTATGGCTACACCTTC.

A few counts support this clone. V is TRBV5-8 and J is TRBJ1-6; D gene uncertain. Germline CDR1 SGHTS, CDR2 YDEGEE. V lost 4 bases, J lost 8 bases, and 7 bases lay in between. The CDR3 is made up of 12 amino acids. The CDR3 protein is CASSILHSPLHF. CDR3 bases: TGTGCCAGCAGCATCCTCCATTCACCCCTCCACTTT.

The gene calls are TRBV6-6 and TRBJ2-2, with a tentative D call TRBD1 (6 bases). In germline, CDR1 is MNHNY, CDR2 SVGAGI (reference sequence). This CDR3 spans 15 amino acids. V was cut by 7 bases and J by 7 bases, with 19 bases left in between. CDR3 region: CASILTGLSGGELFF. The DNA of the CDR3 is TGTGCCAGCATCTTGACAGGATTATCCGGCGGGGAGCTGTTTTTT.

This chain uses TRBV2 with TRBJ1-5; TRBD1 matches 9 bases. V was clipped by 5 bases and J by 4 bases; unmatched bases: 6. The CDR3 loop spans 15 amino acids. In germline, CDR1 is SNHLY, CDR2 FYNNEI. The CDR3 bases are TGTGCCAGCAGTACAGGGGGCTTGGGAAATCAGCCCCAGCATTTT. Translated, it gives CASSTGGLGNQPQHF.

The rearrangement links TRBV9 to TRBJ2-3, with TRBD1 matching 11 bases. J gave up 5 bases and V 4 bases, and 6 bases lay outside the gene matches. Germline V lookup: CDR1 SGDLS, CDR2 YYNGEE. The CDR3 contains 15 residues. This chain's CDR3 is CASSLRDRGEDTQYF. The CDR3 DNA follows: TGTGCCAGCAGCCTCCGGGACAGGGGGGAAGATACGCAGTATTTT.

The CDR3 protein is CASSPGLRGFLSTDTQYF. For the CDR3, the DNA is TGTGCCAGCAGCCCAGGGTTGCGGGGTTTTCTTAGCACAGATACGCAGTATTTT. The V and J genes are TRBV3-1 (or the pseudogene TRBV3-2) and TRBJ2-3; TRBD2 might be the D (6 bases). V lost 4 bases and J lost 0, with 20 bases in between. Germline CDR1 and CDR2: LGHDT and YNNKEL (reference sequence). The length of the CDR3 is 18 residues.

The chain combines TRBV9 with TRBJ2-7; D is undetermined. CDR3 length: 14 residues. The germline V gene encodes CDR1 SGDLS and CDR2 YYNGEE. Trimming pared 0 bases from V and 0 bases from J, leaving 7 bases between. The CDR3 reads CASSVAGFSYEQYF. CDR3 nucleotide sequence: TGTGCCAGCAGCGTAGCCGGTTTCTCCTACGAGCAGTACTTC.

The V call is TRBV5-5, the J call TRBJ2-5; 9 positions match TRBD1. V lost 0 bases and J lost 4; bases outside the gene matches: 7. This CDR3 has 16 amino acids. In germline, CDR1 is SGHKS, CDR2 YYEKEE (reference sequence). The CDR3 loop is CASSLETGGIGETQYF. The DNA of the CDR3 is TGTGCCAGCAGCTTGGAAACAGGGGGCATAGGAGAGACCCAGTACTTC.

This chain uses TRBV6-5 with TRBJ2-1, with TRBD2 matching over 7 bases. V shed 4 bases, J shed 5 bases, and the junction held 11 bases outside the gene matches. Germline lookup yields CDR1 MNHEY and CDR2 SVGAGI. The length of the CDR3 is 16 residues. The CDR3 DNA reads TGTGCCAGCAGTTTCAATCCCGGGACTAACCACAATGAGCAGTTCTTC. Its translation is CASSFNPGTNHNEQFF.

The chain is built from TRBV7-3 and TRBJ1-4, with 7 bases identical to TRBD1. Per germline, CDR1 SGHTA and CDR2 FQGTGA. Trimming took 5 bases from V and 3 from J; bases not matched to a gene: 6. This CDR3 contains 15 residues. CDR3 amino acids: CASSPTGTANEKLFF. The CDR3 DNA reads TGTGCCAGCAGCCCGACCGGGACAGCTAATGAAAAACTGTTTTTT.